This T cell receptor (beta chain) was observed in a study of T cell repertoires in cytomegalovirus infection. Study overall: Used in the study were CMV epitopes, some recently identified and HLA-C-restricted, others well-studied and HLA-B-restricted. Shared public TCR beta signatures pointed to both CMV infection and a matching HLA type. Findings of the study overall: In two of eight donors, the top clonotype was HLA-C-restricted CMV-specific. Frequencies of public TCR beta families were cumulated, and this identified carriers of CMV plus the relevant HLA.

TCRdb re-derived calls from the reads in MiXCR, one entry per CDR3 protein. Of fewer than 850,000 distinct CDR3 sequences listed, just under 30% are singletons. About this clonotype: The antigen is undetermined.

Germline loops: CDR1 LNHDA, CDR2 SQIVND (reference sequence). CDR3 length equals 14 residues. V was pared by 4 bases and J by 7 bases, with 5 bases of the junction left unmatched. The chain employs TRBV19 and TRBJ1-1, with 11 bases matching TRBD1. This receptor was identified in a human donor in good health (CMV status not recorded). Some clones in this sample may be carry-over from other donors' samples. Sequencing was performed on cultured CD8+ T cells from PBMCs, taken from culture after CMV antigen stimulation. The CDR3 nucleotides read TGTGCCAGTAGTACGGACAGGGGGCCGGGTGAAGCTTTCTTT. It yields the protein CASSTDRGPGEAFF.